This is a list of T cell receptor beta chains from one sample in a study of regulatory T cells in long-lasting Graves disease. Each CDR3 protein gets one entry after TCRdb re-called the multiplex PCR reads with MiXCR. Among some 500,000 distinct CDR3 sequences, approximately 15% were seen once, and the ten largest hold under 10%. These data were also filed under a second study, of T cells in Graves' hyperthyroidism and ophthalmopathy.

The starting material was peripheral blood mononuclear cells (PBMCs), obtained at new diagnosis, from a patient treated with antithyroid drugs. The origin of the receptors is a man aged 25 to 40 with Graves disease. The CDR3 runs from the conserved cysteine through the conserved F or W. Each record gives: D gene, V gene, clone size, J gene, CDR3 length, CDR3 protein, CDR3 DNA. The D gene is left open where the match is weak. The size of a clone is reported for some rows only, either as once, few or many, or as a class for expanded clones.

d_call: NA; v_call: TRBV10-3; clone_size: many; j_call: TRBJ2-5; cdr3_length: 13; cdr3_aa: CAISARGAETQYF; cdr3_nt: TGTGCCATCAGTGCCAGGGGTGCAGAGACCCAGTACTTC
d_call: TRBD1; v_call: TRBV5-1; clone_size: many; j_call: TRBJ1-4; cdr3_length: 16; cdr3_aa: CASSLRQGEANEKLFF; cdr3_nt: TGCGCCAGCAGCCTGAGACAGGGCGAGGCTAATGAAAAACTGTTTTTT
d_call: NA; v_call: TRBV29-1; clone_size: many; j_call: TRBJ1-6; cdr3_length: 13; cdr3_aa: CSVEYPGGPPLHF; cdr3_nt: TGCAGCGTTGAGTACCCGGGGGGGCCACCCCTCCACTTT
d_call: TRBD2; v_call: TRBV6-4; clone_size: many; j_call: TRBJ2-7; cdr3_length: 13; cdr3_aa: CASSRAGPKEQYF; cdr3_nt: TGTGCCAGCAGTCGAGCGGGGCCAAAGGAGCAGTACTTC
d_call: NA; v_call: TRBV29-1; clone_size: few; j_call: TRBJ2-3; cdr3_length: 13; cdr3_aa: CSARTPSADTQYF; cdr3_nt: TGCAGCGCCCGGACACCCTCGGCAGATACGCAGTATTTT
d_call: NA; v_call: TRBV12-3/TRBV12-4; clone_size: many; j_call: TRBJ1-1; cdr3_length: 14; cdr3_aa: CASRLDRPNTEAFF; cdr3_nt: TGTGCCAGCAGGCTGGACCGCCCGAACACTGAAGCTTTCTTT
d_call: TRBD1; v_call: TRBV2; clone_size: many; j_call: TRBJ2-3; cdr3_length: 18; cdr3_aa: CASSEPGQGARNSDTQYF; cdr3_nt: TGTGCCAGCAGTGAGCCGGGACAGGGGGCGCGAAATTCAGATACGCAGTATTTT
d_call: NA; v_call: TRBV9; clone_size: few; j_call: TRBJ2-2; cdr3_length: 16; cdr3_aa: CASSSYYRVGTGELFF; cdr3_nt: TGTGCCAGCAGCTCCTACTACAGGGTAGGGACCGGGGAGCTGTTCTTT
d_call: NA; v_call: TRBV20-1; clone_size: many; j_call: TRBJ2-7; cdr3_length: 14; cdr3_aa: CSALHGTSNYEQYF; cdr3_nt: TGCAGTGCGCTCCATGGGACGTCTAACTACGAGCAGTACTTC
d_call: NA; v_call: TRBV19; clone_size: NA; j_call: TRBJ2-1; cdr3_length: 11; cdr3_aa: CASSRGWEQFF; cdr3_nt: TGTGCCAGCAGCCGGGGATGGGAGCAGTTCTTC
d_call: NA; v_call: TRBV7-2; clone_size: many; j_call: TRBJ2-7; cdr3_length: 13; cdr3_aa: CASSLGLRYEQYF; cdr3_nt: TGTGCCAGCAGCTTAGGGCTCCGCTACGAGCAGTACTTC
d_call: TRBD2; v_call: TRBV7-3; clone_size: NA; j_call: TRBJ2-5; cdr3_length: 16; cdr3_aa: CASSSGNSGIGETQYF; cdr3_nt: TGTGCCAGCAGCTCCGGGAATAGCGGGATAGGTGAGACCCAGTACTTC
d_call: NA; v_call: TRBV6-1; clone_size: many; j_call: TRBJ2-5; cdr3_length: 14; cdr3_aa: CASSLTGVQETQYF; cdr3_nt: TGTGCCAGCAGCCTAACAGGCGTCCAAGAGACCCAGTACTTC
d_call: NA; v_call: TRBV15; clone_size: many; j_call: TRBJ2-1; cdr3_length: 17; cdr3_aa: CATSRSQDGTSYNEQFF; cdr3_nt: TGTGCCACCAGCAGATCACAAGACGGGACCTCCTACAATGAGCAGTTCTTC
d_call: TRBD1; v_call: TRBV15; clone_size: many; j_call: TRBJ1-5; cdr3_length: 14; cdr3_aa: CATSTRQGGQPQHF; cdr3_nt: TGTGCCACCAGCACTCGACAGGGCGGACAGCCCCAGCATTTT
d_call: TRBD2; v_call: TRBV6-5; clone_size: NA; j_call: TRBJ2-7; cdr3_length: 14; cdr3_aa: CASSYGDYAYEQYF; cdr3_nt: TGTGCCAGCAGTTATGGGGACTATGCCTACGAGCAGTACTTC
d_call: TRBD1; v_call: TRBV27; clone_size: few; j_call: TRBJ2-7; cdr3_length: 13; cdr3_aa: CASSSTGTYEQYF; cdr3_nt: TGTGCCAGCAGTTCGACAGGGACCTACGAGCAGTACTTC
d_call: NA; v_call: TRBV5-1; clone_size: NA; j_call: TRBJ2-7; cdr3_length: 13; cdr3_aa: CASSLAGFDEQYF; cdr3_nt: TGCGCCAGCAGCTTGGCGGGGTTCGACGAGCAGTACTTC
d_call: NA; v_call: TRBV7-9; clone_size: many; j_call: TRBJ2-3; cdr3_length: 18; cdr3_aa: CASSFDSLVRASTDTQYF; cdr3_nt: TGTGCCAGCAGCTTCGACAGTCTCGTCAGAGCTAGCACAGATACGCAGTATTTT
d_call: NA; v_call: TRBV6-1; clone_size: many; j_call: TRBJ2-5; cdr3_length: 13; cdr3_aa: CASSEQGHETQYF; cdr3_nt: TGTGCCAGCAGTGAGCAGGGCCACGAGACCCAGTACTTC
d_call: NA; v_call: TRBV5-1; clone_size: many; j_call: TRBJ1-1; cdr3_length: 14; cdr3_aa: CASSTDRLNTEAFF; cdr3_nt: TGCGCCAGCAGCACCGACAGATTGAACACTGAAGCTTTCTTT
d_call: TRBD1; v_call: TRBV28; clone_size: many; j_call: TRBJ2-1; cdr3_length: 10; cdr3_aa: CASGTGVQFF; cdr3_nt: TGTGCCAGCGGGACAGGGGTGCAGTTCTTC
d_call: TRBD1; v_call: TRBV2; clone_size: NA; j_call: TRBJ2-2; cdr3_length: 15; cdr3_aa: CASSGGRDRVAELFF; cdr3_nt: TGTGCCAGCTCAGGGGGCCGGGACAGGGTGGCGGAGCTGTTTTTT
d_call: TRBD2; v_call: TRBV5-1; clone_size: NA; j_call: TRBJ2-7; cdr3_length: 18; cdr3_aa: CASSLDRPSGRGTYEQYF; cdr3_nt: TGCGCCAGCAGTCTGGACAGGCCTAGCGGGAGGGGGACCTACGAGCAGTACTTC
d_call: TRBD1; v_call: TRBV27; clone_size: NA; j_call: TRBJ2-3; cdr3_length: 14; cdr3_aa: CASRNHQGDSTQYF; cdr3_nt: TGTGCCAGCAGAAATCACCAGGGGGACAGTACGCAGTATTTT
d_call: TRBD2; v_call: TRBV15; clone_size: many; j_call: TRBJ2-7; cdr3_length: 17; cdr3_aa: CATSRDRASGNTYEQYF; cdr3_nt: TGTGCCACCAGCAGAGATCGTGCTAGCGGGAATACCTACGAGCAGTACTTC
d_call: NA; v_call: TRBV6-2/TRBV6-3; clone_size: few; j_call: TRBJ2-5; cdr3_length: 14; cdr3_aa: CASSYVVRDKTQYF; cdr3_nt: TGTGCCAGCAGTTACGTGGTCAGGGACAAGACCCAGTACTTC
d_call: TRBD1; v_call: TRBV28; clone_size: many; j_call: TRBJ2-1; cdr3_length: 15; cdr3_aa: CASSPDEGQGNEQFF; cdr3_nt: TGTGCCAGCAGCCCCGATGAGGGACAGGGCAATGAGCAGTTCTTC
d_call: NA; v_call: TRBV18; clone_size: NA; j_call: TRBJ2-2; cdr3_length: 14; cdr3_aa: CASSPPSDTGELFF; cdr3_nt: TGTGCCAGCTCACCACCGTCAGACACCGGGGAGCTGTTTTTT
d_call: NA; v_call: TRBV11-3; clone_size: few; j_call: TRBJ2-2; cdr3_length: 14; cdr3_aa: CASSPGTFDGELFF; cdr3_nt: TGTGCCAGCAGCCCCGGGACGTTCGACGGGGAGCTGTTTTTT
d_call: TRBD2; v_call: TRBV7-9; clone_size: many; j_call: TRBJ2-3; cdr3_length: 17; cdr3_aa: CASKPPAGTSGTDTQYF; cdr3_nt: TGTGCCAGCAAACCCCCCGCCGGGACTAGCGGCACAGATACGCAGTATTTT
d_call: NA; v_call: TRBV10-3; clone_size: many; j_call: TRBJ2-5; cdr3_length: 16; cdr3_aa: CAISESAQGPQETQYF; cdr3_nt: TGTGCCATCAGTGAGTCGGCACAGGGACCCCAAGAGACCCAGTACTTC
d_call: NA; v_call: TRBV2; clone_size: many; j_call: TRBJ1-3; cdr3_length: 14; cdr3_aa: CASRTTTSGNTIYF; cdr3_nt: TGTGCCAGCAGGACCACAACCTCTGGAAACACCATATATTTT
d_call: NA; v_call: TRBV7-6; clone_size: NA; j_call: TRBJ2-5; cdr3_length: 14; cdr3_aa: CASSSRLGSETQYF; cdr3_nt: TGTGCCAGCAGCTCACGACTGGGGTCAGAGACCCAGTACTTC
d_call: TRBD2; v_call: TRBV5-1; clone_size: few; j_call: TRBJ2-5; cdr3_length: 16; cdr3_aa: CASSSDSSGRMETQYF; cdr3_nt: TGCGCCAGCAGCTCCGATTCTAGCGGGAGGATGGAGACCCAGTACTTC
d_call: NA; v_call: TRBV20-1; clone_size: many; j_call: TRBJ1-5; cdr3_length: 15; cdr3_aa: CSASTGVRGNQPQHF; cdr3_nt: TGCAGTGCTTCTACGGGGGTAAGGGGCAATCAGCCCCAGCATTTT
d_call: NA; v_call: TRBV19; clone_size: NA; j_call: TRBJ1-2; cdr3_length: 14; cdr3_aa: CASSIAGAGSGYTF; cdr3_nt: TGTGCCAGTAGTATAGCTGGGGCCGGTAGTGGCTACACCTTC
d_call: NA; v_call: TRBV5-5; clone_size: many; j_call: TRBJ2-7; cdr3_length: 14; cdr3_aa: CASSLGSAGVEQYF; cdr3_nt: TGTGCCAGCAGCTTGGGGAGTGCGGGCGTCGAGCAGTACTTC
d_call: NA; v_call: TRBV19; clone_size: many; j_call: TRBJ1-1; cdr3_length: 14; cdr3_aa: CASSIGRGSTEAFF; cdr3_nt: TGTGCCAGTAGTATAGGAAGGGGCAGCACTGAAGCTTTCTTT
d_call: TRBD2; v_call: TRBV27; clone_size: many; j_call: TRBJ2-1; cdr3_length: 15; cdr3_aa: CASSFSGTPYNEQFF; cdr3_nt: TGTGCCAGCAGTTTTAGCGGGACCCCCTACAATGAGCAGTTCTTC
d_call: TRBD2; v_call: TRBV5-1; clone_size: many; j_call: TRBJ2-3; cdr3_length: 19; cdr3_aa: CASSPLAGTSGTSTDTQYF; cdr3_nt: TGCGCCAGCAGCCCCCTCGCTGGGACTAGCGGGACTAGCACAGATACGCAGTATTTT
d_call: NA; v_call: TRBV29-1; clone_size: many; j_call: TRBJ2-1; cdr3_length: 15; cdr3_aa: CSVEDIPGFGGEQFF; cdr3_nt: TGCAGCGTTGAAGATATTCCTGGCTTTGGCGGTGAGCAGTTCTTC
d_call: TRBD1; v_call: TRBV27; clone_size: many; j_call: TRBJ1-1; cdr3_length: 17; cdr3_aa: CASSFRAGGGLRTEAFF; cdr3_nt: TGTGCCAGCAGTTTTCGGGCAGGGGGCGGCCTGCGCACTGAAGCTTTCTTT
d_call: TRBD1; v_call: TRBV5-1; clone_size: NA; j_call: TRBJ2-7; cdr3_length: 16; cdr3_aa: CASNVVAGQGFHEQYF; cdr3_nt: TGCGCCAGCAACGTTGTGGCGGGACAGGGATTCCACGAGCAGTACTTC